This T cell receptor (beta chain) was profiled in a study of shared clonotypes between healthy human individuals. Data came from immunoSEQ multiplex PCR; TCRdb stores just in-frame clones and leaves some out. Among about 2.3 million clones, less than 95% were seen once, and the ten largest hold about 0.41%. J gave up 6 bases and V 2 bases, and 7 bases lay outside the gene matches. This CDR3 has 15 residues. Germline values: CDR1 SEHNR, CDR2 FQNEAQ (reference sequence). The source is a man between 18 and 35 years old in good health. Some clones in this sample may be carry-over from other donors' samples. The V call is TRBV7-9, the J call TRBJ1-2, with TRBD1 matching over 9 bases. Material for sequencing was naive CD4+ T cells from PBMCs. The subset denotes: CD45RA+ positively selected. CDR3 nucleotide sequence: TGTGCCAGCAGCTTATGGGACAGGGAAAAGGATGGCTACACCTTC. Its translation is CASSLWDREKDGYTF.